This T cell receptor (beta chain) was documented in a study of siplizumab effects on memory and regulatory T cells. Using immunoSEQ multiplex PCR, the repertoire was profiled, and TCRdb retains in-frame clones only, with some absent. The repertoire holds about 100,000 clones, with roughly 94% as singletons. V lost 1 base to trimming and J lost 6 bases; unmatched junction nucleotides: 30. Looked up from germline, CDR1 is LGHNA and CDR2 is YNFKEQ. This CDR3 has 23 residues. The specimen was Tregs sorted from blood. V is TRBV4-2 and J is TRBJ2-3, with 8 bases matching TRBD2. This clonotype was obtained from a human donor in good health. CDR3 residues: CASSQGQFFTTAGGHILGDTQYF. Written as DNA, the CDR3 is TGTGCCAGCAGCCAAGGACAGTTTTTTACTACGGCGGGAGGACACATCTTGGGGGATACGCAGTATTTT.